This T cell receptor (beta chain) was recorded in a study of early T cells in non-severe SARS-CoV-2 infection. As for the study in general: Sequencing of bulk RNA from unsorted whole blood was done, without chain pairing. Findings of the study overall: VDJdb-based matching was biased toward anti-spike CD8 responses and missed private and CD4 specificities.

Researchers attached unique molecular identifiers to individual cDNA molecules. TCRdb analysed the 5' RACE reads with MiXCR anew, one entry per CDR3 protein. The repertoire has 55,000 to 80,000 distinct CDR3 sequences, more than 9% of them found once; the top ten carry 3.5% to 4.5%. The CDR3 consists of 15 residues. V gave up 6 bases and J gave up 2 bases, with 17 bases separating them. Germline V gives CDR1 MNHEY, CDR2 SMNVEV (reference sequence). This clonotype was found many times. The antigen is unknown. The TCR sequence derives from an adult who was a healthcare worker with PCR-confirmed SARS-CoV-2 infection or an uninfected control (not recorded which). The sequencing sample was made of whole blood. The chain links TRBV27 to TRBJ2-7; D is perhaps TRBD1 (6 bases). The CDR3 loop is CASSSQGLGPYEQYF. In DNA form, the CDR3 reads TGTGCCAGCAGCTCACAGGGCCTCGGGCCCTACGAGCAGTACTTC.